Listed below are T cell receptor beta chains from one sample, sequenced in a study of PD-L1 blockade in urothelial cancer. Some clones are missing from TCRdb's copy, which holds only in-frame ones; the method was immunoSEQ multiplex PCR. The table records around 49,000 clones, more than 75% of them present only once. Sequencing was performed on PBMCs, taken around atezolizumab (anti-PD-L1) treatment. The source is a man aged 55 to 70 with urothelial cancer. Each CDR3 is given with its conserved first and last residue. D genes are given only for firm matches. Clone size is shown for a subset of rows, as once, few, many or a class of expanded clone.

>TRBD1|TRBV10-1|.|TRBJ2-2|15
TGCGCCAGCAGTCTTCACAGGGGGCAAGGCGGGGAGCTGTTTTTT
CASSLHRGQGGELFF
>.|TRBV18|.|TRBJ1-1|14
TGTGCCAGCTCACCACTCCGGGACACCACTGAAGCTTTCTTT
CASSPLRDTTEAFF
>.|TRBV19|.|TRBJ1-5|14
TGTGCCAGTAGTCTGGGAGGGGGCAATCAGCCCCAGCATTTT
CASSLGGGNQPQHF
>.|TRBV7-2|.|TRBJ1-4|16
TGTGCCAGCAGCCTCTCAAAGCGGGGGGCGGGTGAAAAACTGTTTTTT
CASSLSKRGAGEKLFF
>TRBD1|TRBV27|.|TRBJ1-1|17
TGTGCCAGCAGTTTATGGGGACAGGGGGCAATGAACACTGAAGCTTTCTTT
CASSLWGQGAMNTEAFF
>.|TRBV5-8|.|TRBJ1-2|12
TGTGCCAGCAGCTTGGCCCTCGGTGGCTACACCTTC
CASSLALGGYTF
>TRBD1|TRBV6-5|.|TRBJ2-5|16
TGTGCCAGCAGTTACCCTACCGGACAGGGGTATGAGACCCAGTACTTC
CASSYPTGQGYETQYF
>TRBD1|TRBV28|.|TRBJ1-2|13
TGTGCCAGCAACCATCGGGACAGCTATGGCTACACCTTC
CASNHRDSYGYTF
>.|TRBV15|.|TRBJ1-1|13
TGTGCCACGTCGAGACAGATGAACACTGAAGCTTTCTTT
CATSRQMNTEAFF
>.|TRBV7-9|.|TRBJ2-1|15
TGTGCCAGCAGCTTAGGGTGGGGCGGCCACAATGAGCAGTTCTTC
CASSLGWGGHNEQFF
>.|TRBV6-5|.|TRBJ2-6|16
TGTGCCAGCAGTTACTCGACGGGCTCTGGGGCCAACGTCCTGACTTTC
CASSYSTGSGANVLTF
>.|TRBV2|.|TRBJ2-2|14
TGTGCCAGCAGTGAGTTGAGGGACACCGGGGAGCTGTTTTTT
CASSELRDTGELFF
>.|TRBV5-6|.|TRBJ1-5|14
TGTGCCAGCAGCGTGAGAACCAATAATCGGCCCCAGCATTTT
CASSVRTNNRPQHF
>TRBD2|TRBV6-5|.|TRBJ2-7|15
TGTGCCAGCAGGCATGGACTAGCGGGCGACTACGAGCAGTACTTC
CASRHGLAGDYEQYF
>TRBD1|TRBV28|.|TRBJ1-4|14
TGTGCCAGCAGTCAGGGGGGACAGAATGAAAAACTGTTTTTT
CASSQGGQNEKLFF
>TRBD1|TRBV29-1|.|TRBJ2-2|16
TGCAGCGTTGAAGATCCAGACAGGGGGCGTTCCGGGGAGCTGTTTTTT
CSVEDPDRGRSGELFF
>.|TRBV28|.|TRBJ2-7|15
TGTGCCAGCAGTCCAATCGACAGACAAGATAGCGAGCAGTACTTC
CASSPIDRQDSEQYF
>TRBD2|TRBV5-1|.|TRBJ2-1|15
TGCGCCAGCAGCCCCAGGACTAGCGGGGTCAATGAGCAGTTCTTC
CASSPRTSGVNEQFF
>.|TRBV15|few|TRBJ2-7|11
TGTGCCACCAGCGTCCGTAACGAGCAGTACTTC
CATSVRNEQYF
>.|TRBV10-3|once|TRBJ1-1|11
TGTGCCATCAGGCAGGGAGGGGAAGCTTTCTTT
CAIRQGGEAFF
>.|TRBV19|.|TRBJ1-5|16
TGTGCCAGTAGGGACCAGCTTTACAGGGTTAATCAGCCCCAGCATTTT
CASRDQLYRVNQPQHF
>.|TRBV5-1|.|TRBJ2-7|15
TGCGCCAGCAGCTCTCCGACAGGGATCGGGAGCGAGCAGTACTTC
CASSSPTGIGSEQYF
>TRBD1|TRBV5-8|.|TRBJ1-5|16
TGTGCCAGCAGCCACGGACAGGCACCGACCAATCAGCCCCAGCATTTT
CASSHGQAPTNQPQHF
>.|TRBV7-2|.|TRBJ2-7|13
TGTGCCAGCAGCTTAAGGGGTTGGCACGAGCAGTACTTC
CASSLRGWHEQYF
>TRBD1|TRBV18|.|TRBJ1-1|16
TGTGCCAGCTCAACGGGGTTGACAGGGGCGAACACTGAAGCTTTCTTT
CASSTGLTGANTEAFF
>TRBD2|TRBV28|few|TRBJ2-1|15
TGTGCCAGCAGTTTAACTAGCGGGGGCTACAATGAGCAGTTCTTC
CASSLTSGGYNEQFF
>TRBD2|TRBV5-1|once|TRBJ2-5|17
TGCGCCAGCAGCTTGGCCCTAACTAGCGGGGGACAAGAGACCCAGTACTTC
CASSLALTSGGQETQYF
>TRBD1|TRBV7-7|.|TRBJ2-5|16
TGTGCTAGCAGCCAATTAGGACAGGGGGCCTCGGAGACCCAGTACTTC
CASSQLGQGASETQYF
>TRBD1|TRBV5-1|.|TRBJ1-1|14
TGCGCCAGCAGCTTGGACAGGGGGTACACTGAAGCTTTCTTT
CASSLDRGYTEAFF
>TRBD1|TRBV28|.|TRBJ1-1|16
TGTGCCAGCAGCCAAGGGACCTACAGGGGGAACACTGAAGCTTTCTTT
CASSQGTYRGNTEAFF
>TRBD1|TRBV7-2|.|TRBJ1-5|15
TGTGCCAGCAGCTTAGGCCAGGGGGACAATCAGCCCCAGCATTTT
CASSLGQGDNQPQHF
>.|TRBV5-4|.|TRBJ2-2|15
TGTGCCAGCAGCTTCGGGGTGCAGAACACCGGGGAGCTGTTTTTT
CASSFGVQNTGELFF
>.|TRBV4-2|.|TRBJ1-1|15
TGTGCCAGCAGCCAAGACTGGGACTTAGACACTGAAGCTTTCTTT
CASSQDWDLDTEAFF